Listed here are 6 T cell receptor beta chains from one sample, sequenced in a study of vaccination and CD4 T cells after COVID-19. The treatment here: roughly 10-day PBMC culture with coronavirus spike peptide pools or control peptides (ViraFEST assay). Sequence data for DNA of cultured CD4+ T cells were generated by the Oncomine TCR Beta short-read assay. In TCRdb, the PCR reads were re-called with MiXCR into one record per CDR3 protein. The sample has 16,000 or so distinct CDR3 sequences, approximately 55% seen once; the top ten hold approximately 9.1%. No cognate antigen is known for these TCRs. The sample consisted of CD4+ T cells from blood, cultured in vitro. These receptors came from a human donor who had recovered from COVID-19.

This clonotype was found a few times. The chain carries TRBV6-1 and TRBJ2-3; a weak D match, TRBD2 (6 bases). The CDR3 is 18 residues long. V was cut by 6 bases and J by 0 bases, with 22 bases left in between. Germline-derived CDR1 and CDR2 are MNHNS and SASEGT. This CDR3 is CASRGGGISTDSTDTQYF. CDR3 nucleotides: TGTGCCAGCAGGGGGGGTGGGATTAGTACGGATAGCACAGATACGCAGTATTTT.

This clonotype was picked up a small number of times. V and J are TRBV11-3 and TRBJ1-2; 8 nucleotides agree with TRBD1. This CDR3 is 15 amino acids long. CDR1 and CDR2 from the germline V gene are SGHNT and YENEEA. V lost 5 bases to trimming and J lost 3 bases; unmatched junction nucleotides: 8. CDR3 region: CASSPGQGRYYGYTF. The DNA for the CDR3 is TGTGCCAGCAGCCCAGGACAGGGACGCTACTATGGCTACACCTTC.

CDR3 protein: CATSKQGIKAEAFF. DNA of the CDR3: TGTGCCACCAGTAAACAGGGGATTAAGGCTGAAGCTTTCTTT. This chain links TRBV5-4 with TRBJ1-1; 7 bases map to TRBD1. The CDR3 extends over 14 amino acids. V shed 9 bases, J shed 6 bases, and the junction held 14 bases outside the gene matches. Germline V gene sequence: CDR1 SGHNT, CDR2 YYREEE (reference sequence).

V gene TRBV11-3 combines with J gene TRBJ2-5, with unresolved D. CDR3 length equals 14 residues. Germline CDR1 SGHNT, CDR2 YENEEA. The V end lost 2 bases, the J end lost 5 bases, and 12 bases lay between the germline ends. CDR3 loop: CASSLSSHTETQYF. Here the CDR3 DNA reads TGTGCCAGCAGCTTAAGCAGCCACACCGAGACCCAGTACTTC.

The chain couples TRBV19 to TRBJ2-2; 10 bases are a match to TRBD1. Per germline, CDR1 LNHDA and CDR2 SQIVND (reference sequence). V shed 11 bases, J shed 5 bases, and the junction held 5 bases outside the gene matches. The CDR3 consists of 13 residues. CDR3 sequence reads: CAGRDRGTGELFF. The CDR3 bases are TGTGCCGGCCGGGACAGGGGAACCGGGGAGCTGTTTTTT.

Only a few counts were recorded for this clonotype. The chain combines TRBV6-1 with TRBJ1-2; tentative D call: TRBD1 (5 bases). Trimming shortened V by 5 bases and J by 4 bases, and 17 bases separated the two germline ends. In germline, CDR1 is MNHNS, CDR2 SASEGT. The CDR3 covers 15 residues. The CDR3 DNA is TGTGCCAGCAGTCGGGACCGGCCTTACCTCTATGGCTACACCTTC. It translates to CASSRDRPYLYGYTF.